This TCR beta chain is from a study of cytomegalovirus exposure and HLA in healthy donors. Using immunoSEQ multiplex PCR, the repertoire was profiled, and TCRdb retains in-frame clones only, with some absent. The sample consists of over 200,000 clones, approximately 87% of them appearing once. These donors were members of the approximately 120-subject validation cohort, a group separate from the approximately 670-subject first cohort. This clone is a singleton in its sample. Antigen specificity is unknown. Study observations and caveats: Cytomegalovirus status was reportedly diagnosed by the classifier with high specificity and sensitivity. A subsequent analysis found that TCR clusters from the first cohort also tended to co-occur in the 120 or so validation repertoires, with approximately 94% of cluster scores above 0.

Sequenced input: PBMCs. The receptor comes from a woman under 30 in good health and CMV-seronegative.

The CDR3 loop is CASSLRVGEQYF. In DNA form, the CDR3 reads TGTGCCAGCAGCCTCAGGGTCGGGGAGCAGTACTTC. The chain couples TRBV5-4 to TRBJ2-7; D may be TRBD1 (5 bases). The V end lost 4 bases, the J end lost 7 bases, and 12 bases lay between the germline ends. CDR1 and CDR2 from the germline V gene are SGHNT and YYREEE (reference sequence). CDR3 length equals 12 residues. Full variable domain (missing parts from reference TRBV5-4 and TRBJ2-7): ETGVTQSPTHLIKTRGQQVTLRCSSQSGHNTVSWYQQALGQGPQFIFQYYREEENGRGNFPPRFSGLQFPNYSSELNVNALELDDSALYLCASSLRVGEQYFGPGTRLTVT.